The 11 T cell receptor beta chains listed next were all sequenced from one sample in a study of Ad26.COV2.S vaccination and SARS-CoV-2 variants. Repertoires were generated with immunoSEQ multiplex PCR, while TCRdb's copy carries only in-frame clones and drops some. The sample yields about 350,000 clones, roughly 94% seen once. The starting material was peripheral blood, obtained after recovery from COVID-19. The receptor set was obtained from a human donor who had recovered from COVID-19.

The gene calls are TRBV18 and TRBJ2-2, with TRBD1 identical over 7 bases. The CDR3 has 16 residues. Trimming at V came to 4 bases and at J to 5 bases, leaving 10 bases not matched to a gene. CDR1 is KGHSH, CDR2 LQKENI, per germline. The CDR3 DNA follows: TGTGCCAGCTCACTTCAGGGACAGTATAATACCGGGGAGCTGTTTTTT. It codes for CASSLQGQYNTGELFF.

This clone has a single count. This chain joins TRBV18 and TRBJ1-1, with a weak D call TRBD1 (5 bases). The V and J ends lost 3 bases and 6 bases respectively, with 14 bases between them. CDR1 is KGHSH and CDR2 is LQKENI in the germline V gene. This CDR3 is built from 14 residues. The CDR3 here is CASSPGAGVPEAFF. Here the CDR3 DNA reads TGTGCCAGCTCACCCGGAGCGGGGGTCCCTGAAGCTTTCTTT.

The gene calls are TRBV29-1 and TRBJ2-5; TRBD1 agrees at 10 bases. The CDR3 has 13 amino acids. The germline CDR1 and CDR2 sequences are SQVTM and ANQGSEA. With V trimmed by 6 bases and J by 1 base, 2 bases remained unmatched. DNA for the CDR3: TGCAGCGTAAGACAGGGGGCCCAAGAGACCCAGTACTTC. This codes for CSVRQGAQETQYF.

This clone was seen just once. This chain uses TRBV7-2 with TRBJ2-1, with 9 bases that match TRBD2. The CDR3 sequence is 16 residues long. Germline CDR1 and CDR2: SGHTA and FQGNSA. V shed 2 bases, J shed 4 bases, and the junction held 6 bases outside the gene matches. The CDR3 sequence is CASSLSSSGAYNEQFF. Here the CDR3 DNA reads TGTGCCAGCAGCTTATCTTCTAGCGGGGCTTACAATGAGCAGTTCTTC.

The V and J genes are TRBV10-3 and TRBJ1-2; 10 positions match TRBD1. The CDR3 totals 17 residues. With V trimmed by 7 bases and J by 3 bases, 14 bases remained unmatched. Per germline, CDR1 ENHRY and CDR2 SYGVKD. CDR3 region: CAITPSGQGESHYGYTF. CDR3 DNA sequence: TGTGCCATCACCCCCTCCGGACAGGGGGAATCTCACTATGGCTACACCTTC.

The chain is built from TRBV11-2 and TRBJ1-1; TRBD1 matches 7 bases. CDR1 is SGHAT, CDR2 FQNNGV, per germline. This CDR3 has 15 amino acids. The junction had 5 bases not matched to a gene; V was cut back by 2 bases and J by 2 bases. This CDR3 is CASSLRQGINTEAFF. The CDR3 DNA reads TGTGCCAGCAGCTTAAGACAGGGTATAAACACTGAAGCTTTCTTT. The complete variable domain, with remaining parts taken from reference TRBV11-2 and TRBJ1-1, reads EAGVAQSPRYKIIEKRQSVAFWCNPISGHATLYWYQQILGQGPKLLIQFQNNGVVDDSQLPKDRFSAERLKGVDSTLKIQPAKLEDSAVYLCASSLRQGINTEAFFGQGTRLTVV.

The chain recombines TRBV6-5 with TRBJ1-1; 8 positions match TRBD1. The CDR3 sequence is 16 residues long. Germline V gene data show CDR1 as MNHEY and CDR2 as SVGAGI. Unmatched junction bases numbered 13, after V lost 4 bases and J lost 6 bases. CDR3 residues: CASSSLTRQGSAEAFF. Written as DNA, the CDR3 is TGTGCCAGCAGTTCTCTTACCAGACAGGGGTCGGCTGAAGCTTTCTTT.

J is TRBJ1-3 and V is TRBV19; D ambiguous. CDR3 length: 15 amino acids. Trimming removed 1 base from V and 6 bases from J, with 13 bases in between. Germline V gene sequence: CDR1 LNHDA, CDR2 SQIVND (reference sequence). DNA of the CDR3: TGTGCCAGTAGTATAGTCTACCGAGCCCTAAACACCATATATTTT. The encoded protein is CASSIVYRALNTIYF.

This chain joins TRBV3-1 (or the pseudogene TRBV3-2) and TRBJ2-7; D ambiguous. The CDR3 extends over 12 amino acids. CDR1 is LGHDT, CDR2 YNNKEL, per germline (reference sequence). The V end was cut by 1 base, the J end by 6 bases, with 7 bases between. CDR3 DNA: TGTGCCAGCAGCCAAGTTGACGGCGAGCAGTACTTC. Encoded protein: CASSQVDGEQYF.

This chain connects TRBV2 to TRBJ1-2; D unclear. Between the trimmed V and J ends, which lost 4 bases and 5 bases, there was a span of 17 bases. The CDR3 covers 15 residues. CDR1 and CDR2 from the germline V gene are SNHLY and FYNNEI. CDR3 sequence: CASSGDGRPEYGYTF. The DNA of the CDR3 is TGTGCCAGCAGTGGAGACGGGAGGCCTGAATATGGCTACACCTTC.

This chain uses TRBV6-2 or TRBV6-3 with TRBJ1-1; no definite D call. V was shortened by 0 bases and J by 2 bases, with 4 bases between the two germline ends. The CDR3 covers 13 residues. The germline CDR1 and CDR2 sequences are MNHEY and SVGEGT. The DNA for the CDR3 is TGTGCCAGCAGTTACTCGGTAAACACTGAAGCTTTCTTT. Residues: CASSYSVNTEAFF.